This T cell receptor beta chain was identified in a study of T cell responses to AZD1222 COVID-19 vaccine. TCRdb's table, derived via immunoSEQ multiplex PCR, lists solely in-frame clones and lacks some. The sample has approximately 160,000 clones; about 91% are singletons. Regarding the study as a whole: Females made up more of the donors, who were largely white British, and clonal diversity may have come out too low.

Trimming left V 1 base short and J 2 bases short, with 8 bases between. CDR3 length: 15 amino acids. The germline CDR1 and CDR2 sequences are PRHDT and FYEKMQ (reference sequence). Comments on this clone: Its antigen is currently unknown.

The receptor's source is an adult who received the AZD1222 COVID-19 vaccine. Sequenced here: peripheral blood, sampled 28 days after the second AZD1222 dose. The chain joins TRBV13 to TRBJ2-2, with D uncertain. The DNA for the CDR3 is TGTGCCAGCAGCTTAGAACAGACAAACACCGGGGAGCTGTTTTTT. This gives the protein CASSLEQTNTGELFF.